This T cell receptor beta chain came from a study of cytomegalovirus exposure and HLA in healthy donors. PCR used 60 Vbeta primers and 13 Jbeta primers. Clones were sequenced by immunoSEQ multiplex PCR, and TCRdb holds only the in-frame ones, with some missing. This sample has 200,000 to 250,000 clones, with approximately 82% found just once. In germline, CDR1 is WSHSY, CDR2 SAAADI. The trim removed 6 bases at V and 2 bases at J, leaving 2 bases unmatched. This CDR3 has 14 residues. A word on this clone: Its specificity is unknown.

Study outcomes and limitations: Later examination showed HLA-associated TCR beta chains had greater clonal expansion than equally common others.

The sequencing input was PBMCs. V is TRBV10-2 and J is TRBJ2-3, with 10 bases fitting TRBD1. The TCR sequence derives from a woman in her fifties or sixties in good health and CMV-seropositive. CDR3 amino acids: CASRGTGVTDTQYF. DNA for the CDR3: TGCGCCAGCAGGGGGACAGGGGTCACAGATACGCAGTATTTT.